This T cell receptor beta chain was captured by sequencing in a study of identical twins. Trimming stripped 2 bases from V and 2 bases from J, with 9 bases between. The CDR3 loop spans 14 amino acids. Per germline, CDR1 SGHRS and CDR2 YFSETQ. TCRdb processed the 5' RACE reads anew with MiXCR; each CDR3 protein has one entry. The sample records 690,000 or so distinct CDR3 sequences, 8.5% to 9% being singletons. In this sample, this clonotype turned up a few times. Its antigen is still unknown. Study results and limitations: Possibly, invariant MAIT and iNKT cells partly confounded zero-insertion analyses.

This sample was shared with a second study, whose subject was yellow fever vaccine responses in identical twins.

The specimen sequenced was PBMCs. The genes are TRBV5-1 and TRBJ2-3, with D possibly matching TRBD2 (5 bases). This sequence was found in a woman aged 18 to 35 in good health. Written as DNA, the CDR3 is TGCGCCAGCAGCTTAGCGGTTTACACAGATACGCAGTATTTT. Protein: CASSLAVYTDTQYF. Full variable domain (missing parts from reference TRBV5-1 and TRBJ2-3): KAGVTQTPRYLIKTRGQQVTLSCSPISGHRSVSWYQQTPGQGLQFLFEYFSETQRNKGNFPGRFSGRQFSNSRSEMNVSTLELGDSALYLCASSLAVYTDTQYFGPGTRLTVL.